These 30 T cell receptor beta chains were all obtained from the same sample, sequenced in a study of vaccination and CD4 T cells after COVID-19. Their recognized antigens are unknown. An Oncomine TCR Beta short-read assay was used to sequence the DNA from cultured CD4+ T cells. One entry per CDR3 protein, called by TCRdb with MiXCR from the PCR reads. The top ten hold over 30% of the sample, which has a few thousand distinct CDR3 sequences, roughly a third seen once. Treatment given: approximately 11-day PBMC culture with coronavirus spike peptide pools or control peptides (ViraFEST assay). Sequenced input: CD4+ T cells from blood, cultured in vitro. The receptors stem from a human donor who had recovered from COVID-19.

This sequence joins TRBV7-8 and TRBJ1-1; a weak D match, TRBD1 (6 bases). The CDR3 spans 15 residues. V shed 3 bases and J shed 4 bases, with 15 bases lying between them. Germline-derived CDR1 and CDR2 are SGHVS and FQNEAQ. Here the CDR3 DNA reads TGTGCCAGCAGCTTGGCAGGGGCAGGTGGCACTGAAGCTTTCTTT. Translating it yields CASSLAGAGGTEAFF.

This clonotype was seen more than once but under ten times. The V call is TRBV30, the J call TRBJ1-2; D remains ambiguous. Germline CDR1 and CDR2: GTSNPN and SVGIG (reference sequence). The V and J ends lost 3 bases and 8 bases respectively, with 16 bases between them. This CDR3 has 13 amino acids. CDR3 in amino acids: CAWSSEAAQGYTF. DNA for the CDR3: TGTGCCTGGAGCTCCGAGGCAGCACAGGGCTACACCTTC.

J is TRBJ2-7 and V is TRBV5-1; D tentatively fits TRBD1 or TRBD2 (5 bases each). Germline lookup yields CDR1 SGHRS and CDR2 YFSETQ. Trimming removed 2 bases from V and 6 bases from J, with 9 bases in between. This CDR3 contains 12 residues. The CDR3 loop reads CASSFGGPEQYF. CDR3 in DNA: TGCGCCAGCAGCTTTGGGGGTCCCGAGCAGTACTTC. Looking up the rest from reference TRBV5-1 and TRBJ2-7 gives the full variable domain: KAGVTQTPRYLIKTRGQQVTLSCSPISGHRSVSWYQQTPGQGLQFLFEYFSETQRNKGNFPGRFSGRQFSNSRSEMNVSTLELGDSALYLCASSFGGPEQYFGPGTRLTVT.

This clonotype was found once. The chain combines TRBV18 with TRBJ1-2; D is unresolved. The V end was cut by 3 bases, the J end by 8 bases, with 19 bases between. The CDR3 consists of 15 residues. Germline-derived CDR1 and CDR2 are KGHSH and LQKENI. The chain's CDR3 is CASSPATAPGRGYTF. CDR3 nucleotide sequence: TGTGCCAGCTCACCGGCGACCGCCCCGGGTCGGGGCTACACCTTC.

This sequence joins TRBV25-1 and TRBJ1-3; a weak D match, TRBD1 (6 bases). The CDR3 consists of 18 residues. Germline-derived CDR1 and CDR2 are MGHDK and SYGVNS. V was clipped by 2 bases and J by 3 bases, with 20 bases between them. The CDR3: CASSEVSSGARGGNTIYF. The CDR3 bases are TGTGCCAGCAGTGAAGTATCATCCGGCGCCAGGGGTGGAAACACCATATATTTT.

The chain employs TRBV6-1 and TRBJ1-5, with 10 bases identical to TRBD1. This CDR3 has 13 residues. The germline gives CDR1 MNHNS, CDR2 SASEGT. Losses at the gene ends were 8 bases for V and 5 bases for J; bases not matched to a gene: 3. CDR3 in DNA: TGTGCCAGCGGACAGGGGGGCTATCAGCCCCAGCATTTT. Translation gives CASGQGGYQPQHF.

This chain joins TRBV9 and TRBJ1-2; 8 nucleotides line up with TRBD1. The CDR3 has 13 amino acids. V shed 4 bases and J 7 bases; nucleotides not matched to a gene: 6. Per germline, CDR1 SGDLS and CDR2 YYNGEE. The DNA of the CDR3 is TGTGCCAGCAGCTCAGGACAGGGAGGTGGCTACACCTTC. This sequence encodes CASSSGQGGGYTF.

Note on this clonotype: It may be a read error: a sequence one base away is much more abundant. The chain recombines TRBV20-1 with TRBJ2-3; 7 bases agree with TRBD2. V gave up 4 bases and J gave up 4 bases; unmatched junction bases: 8. This CDR3 region has 14 residues. CDR1 and CDR2 from the germline V gene are DFQATT and SNEGSKA (reference sequence). The CDR3 DNA follows: TGCAGTGCTACAAAAGCGGGGAGCGCAGATACGCAGTATTTT. It translates to CSATKAGSADTQYF.

This clonotype was observed a few times. The genes are TRBV11-3 and TRBJ2-5, with TRBD1 identical over 9 bases. The V and J ends lost 5 bases and 4 bases, in that order; junction bases with no gene match: 8. The CDR3 extends over 15 amino acids. The germline V gene has CDR1 SGHNT and CDR2 YENEEA. The CDR3 protein is CASSRPGQGGETQYF. CDR3 in DNA: TGTGCCAGCAGCCGTCCGGGACAGGGAGGAGAGACCCAGTACTTC.

The chain combines TRBV10-3 with TRBJ1-2; D is perhaps TRBD1 (5 bases). CDR3 length equals 13 residues. With 6 bases removed from V and 7 bases from J, the gap between germline ends came to 15 bases. Germline lookup yields CDR1 ENHRY and CDR2 SYGVKD. The CDR3 protein is CAIRGRDMGGYTF. The CDR3, as DNA: TGTGCCATCAGGGGGCGGGATATGGGTGGCTACACCTTC.

The rearrangement links TRBV5-3 to TRBJ1-2; 8 bases agree with TRBD1. TRBV5-3 is identified as an open reading frame with a role that is uncertain. Unmatched junction bases numbered 10, after V lost 8 bases and J lost 4 bases. The CDR3 extends over 14 amino acids. In nucleotides, the CDR3 is TGTGCCAGCAGCCCCGGACAGGGAACCTATGGCTACACCTTC. This encodes CASSPGQGTYGYTF.

The chain employs TRBV6-1 and TRBJ2-2; no reliable D call. With 8 bases removed from V and 0 bases from J, the gap between germline ends came to 10 bases. Germline V CDR1 and CDR2: MNHNS, SASEGT. The CDR3 covers 14 residues. The CDR3 protein is CASGPRSNTGELFF. CDR3 DNA sequence: TGTGCCAGCGGCCCCAGGTCGAACACCGGGGAGCTGTTTTTT.

The chain joins TRBV15 to TRBJ2-3; the D gene is possibly TRBD1 (6 bases). V was shortened by 1 base and J by 4 bases, with 12 bases between the two germline ends. In germline, CDR1 is LNHNV, CDR2 YYDKDF (reference sequence). The CDR3 runs to 15 residues. CDR3: CATSRAHRVADTQYF. The CDR3 coding sequence is TGTGCCACCAGCAGAGCCCACAGGGTCGCAGATACGCAGTATTTT. Full variable domain (remainder filled in from reference TRBV15 and TRBJ2-3): DAMVIQNPRYQVTQFGKPVTLSCSQTLNHNVMYWYQQKSSQAPKLLFHYYDKDFNNEADTPDNFQSRRPNTSFCFLDIRSPGLGDTAMYLCATSRAHRVADTQYFGPGTRLTVL.

This clonotype was detected a few times. The rearrangement uses TRBV27 and TRBJ2-3; D is uncertain. Trimming cost V 8 bases and J 3 bases, with 15 bases left between them. Germline V CDR1 and CDR2: MNHEY, SMNVEV (reference sequence). This CDR3 has 14 residues. CDR3 loop: CASGRMGITDTQYF. Here the CDR3 DNA reads TGTGCCAGCGGTAGAATGGGAATAACAGATACGCAGTATTTT.

The V call is TRBV6-5, the J call TRBJ1-1; perhaps TRBD1 as D (6 bases). The germline gives CDR1 MNHEY, CDR2 SVGAGI. V gave up 0 bases and J gave up 1 base, with 15 bases separating them. This CDR3 has 17 residues. This CDR3 is CASSYSLWGASNTEAFF. CDR3 nucleotides: TGTGCCAGCAGTTACTCGTTATGGGGGGCCTCGAACACTGAAGCTTTCTTT.

The CDR3, as DNA: TGTGCCACCAGTGATCGGACAGGGACAGATACGCAGTATTTT. Residues: CATSDRTGTDTQYF. The gene calls are TRBV24-1 and TRBJ2-3; 8 nucleotides agree with TRBD1. The germline V gene encodes CDR1 KGHDR and CDR2 SFDVKD. This CDR3 is built from 14 residues. The V segment lost 3 bases and the J segment 3 bases; nucleotides outside the gene matches: 1.

The table lists this clonotype with a count of one. This sequence may be a read error, since a much larger clone differs from it by one base. The conserved phenylalanine or tryptophan normally closing the CDR3 is absent here, so this likely arose from a read error. The rearrangement joins TRBV5-1 to TRBJ1-6, with D hard to call. The CDR3 length is 13 residues. In germline, CDR1 is SGHRS, CDR2 YFSETQ. The V gene lost 3 bases and the J gene lost 7 bases, with 8 bases spanning the gap. CDR3 DNA: TGCGCCAGCAGCTCCTGGGCCAATTCACCCCTCCACCTT. It specifies CASSSWANSPLHL.

This clonotype is deemed hyperexpanded. The rearrangement joins TRBV30 to TRBJ1-2, with 12 nucleotides matching TRBD1. CDR1 is GTSNPN, CDR2 SVGIG, per germline (reference sequence). CDR3 size: 12 residues. Trimming cost V 5 bases and J 6 bases; bases outside gene matches: 1. Written as DNA, the CDR3 is TGTGCCTGGTGGGACAGGGGGCATGGCTACACCTTC. Amino acid sequence: CAWWDRGHGYTF. Variable domain in full (rest from reference TRBV30 and TRBJ1-2): SQTIHQWPATLVQPVGSPLSLECTVEGTSNPNLYWYRQAAGRGLQLLFYSVGIGQISSEVPQNLSASRPQDRQFILSSKKLLLSDSGFYLCAWWDRGHGYTFGSGTRLTVV.

This clonotype turned up a few times. The CDR3 loop reads CASSSGTLADTQYF. The CDR3, as DNA: TGTGCCAGCAGCTCGGGGACCCTCGCAGATACGCAGTATTTT. The rearrangement uses TRBV11-3 and TRBJ2-3; D assignment may be TRBD1 or TRBD2 (5 bases each). Trimming took off 4 bases at V and 4 bases at J, with 12 bases between the two ends. The V gene's germline CDR1 is SGHNT and CDR2 YENEEA. This CDR3 comprises 14 residues.

The V call is TRBV6-1, the J call TRBJ2-1, with unresolved D. The CDR3 extends over 11 amino acids. The germline V gene has CDR1 MNHNS and CDR2 SASEGT. The V and J ends lost 6 bases and 10 bases respectively, with 10 bases between them. DNA of the CDR3: TGTGCCAGCAGAAAGCTGGGGGAGCAGTTCTTC. Amino acids: CASRKLGEQFF.

This chain joins TRBV18 and TRBJ1-5; D is uncertain. Trimming took 1 base from V and 9 from J, leaving 16 bases between them. The CDR3 is 15 amino acids. Germline lookup yields CDR1 KGHSH and CDR2 LQKENI. In DNA, the CDR3 is TGTGCCAGCTCACCACGAGTTGACGGTTCGTGGCCCCAGCATTTT. Amino acid sequence: CASSPRVDGSWPQHF.

The rearrangement joins TRBV7-3 to TRBJ2-5; D is undetermined. CDR3 length equals 15 residues. Germline V gene data show CDR1 as SGHTA and CDR2 as FQGTGA. The V and J ends lost 1 base and 2 bases respectively, with 11 bases between them. This CDR3 is CASSLIPGKQETQYF. CDR3 bases: TGTGCCAGCAGCTTAATCCCGGGCAAGCAAGAGACCCAGTACTTC.

This chain connects TRBV11-2 to TRBJ2-3, with D possibly TRBD1 on 5 matching bases. The closer fit of TRBJ1-5 to the DNA end suggests the J call may be wrong. The CDR3 loop spans 15 amino acids. The germline V gene has CDR1 SGHAT and CDR2 FQNNGV. The CDR3 loop reads CASSALAGGRDTQHF. The CDR3 region has the DNA TGTGCCAGCAGCGCTCTAGCGGGGGGAAGGGATACGCAGCATTTT.

This clonotype has only a few counts. The CDR3 bases are TGTGCCAGCAGTACCCAAGGACAGGGAAATGGTCAGCCCCAGCATTTT. This sequence encodes CASSTQGQGNGQPQHF. This sequence joins TRBV6-1 and TRBJ1-5, with TRBD1 matching 8 bases. The germline gives CDR1 MNHNS, CDR2 SASEGT. The CDR3 is 16 residues long. The trim removed 5 bases at V and 6 bases at J, leaving 12 bases unmatched.

The chain is built from TRBV20-1 and TRBJ2-2; perhaps TRBD2 as D (6 bases). V lost 6 bases, J lost 4 bases, and 15 bases lay in between. Per the germline V gene, CDR1 is DFQATT and CDR2 is SNEGSKA (reference sequence). This CDR3 comprises 14 residues. The CDR3 here is CSAYVRGSTGELFF. The DNA for the CDR3 is TGCAGTGCCTACGTACGGGGGAGCACCGGGGAGCTGTTTTTT.

This clonotype was found a few times. J is TRBJ1-2 and V is TRBV20-1; D not certain. CDR1 is DFQATT, CDR2 SNEGSKA, per germline (reference sequence). The ends were cut back, 5 bases at V and 8 bases at J, with 18 bases in the middle. This CDR3 has 13 amino acids. The CDR3 DNA is TGCAGTGCTGGAACTGCAGCGTCAAGCGGCTACACCTTC. Translating gives CSAGTAASSGYTF.

The rearrangement joins TRBV6-1 to TRBJ1-5; D may be TRBD1 (5 bases). Germline V gene sequence: CDR1 MNHNS, CDR2 SASEGT. The CDR3 runs 14 residues. V shed 4 bases and J shed 6 bases, with 13 bases lying between them. In nucleotides, the CDR3 is TGTGCCAGCAGTGGCGGGGGAGTTGGTCAGCCCCAGCATTTT. This gives the protein CASSGGGVGQPQHF.

This clonotype is deemed medium-sized. J is TRBJ1-2 and V is TRBV27; D gene uncertain. CDR1 and CDR2 from the germline V gene are MNHEY and SMNVEV (reference sequence). V dropped 3 bases and J dropped 8 bases, with 13 bases sitting between them. There are 13 residues in the CDR3. CDR3 coding DNA: TGTGCCAGCAGTTTTCGGCAGAACAAGGGCTACACCTTC. As protein: CASSFRQNKGYTF.

The chain links TRBV4-1 to TRBJ1-2, with D maybe TRBD1 (5 bases). Germline V gene lookup returns CDR1 MGHRA and CDR2 YSYEKL. The CDR3 consists of 13 residues. Trimming pared 0 bases from V and 6 bases from J, leaving 8 bases between. Here the CDR3 DNA reads TGCGCCAGCAGCCAAGAATGGGGGGATGGCTACACCTTC. It translates to CASSQEWGDGYTF.

The gene calls are TRBV19 and TRBJ1-1; no definite D call. Trimming took 4 bases from V and 1 from J, leaving 4 bases between them. Germline CDR1 and CDR2: LNHDA and SQIVND (reference sequence). The CDR3 sequence is 12 residues long. CDR3 amino acids: CASSRQNTEAFF. DNA of the CDR3: TGTGCCAGTAGTAGACAGAACACTGAAGCTTTCTTT. Drawing the rest from reference TRBV19 and TRBJ1-1, the complete variable domain is DGGITQSPKYLFRKEGQNVTLSCEQNLNHDAMYWYRQDPGQGLRLIYYSQIVNDFQKGDIAEGYSVSREKKESFPLTVTSAQKNPTAFYLCASSRQNTEAFFGQGTRLTVV.